This entry lists 14 T cell receptor beta chains sequenced from one sample in a study of T cell responses to AZD1222 COVID-19 vaccine. Profiled with immunoSEQ multiplex PCR; TCRdb holds only in-frame clones, not every one. The profile shows about 100,000 clones, roughly nine tenths of them singletons. Material: peripheral blood, obtained 28 days after the second AZD1222 dose. These receptor sequences come from an adult who received the AZD1222 COVID-19 vaccine.

V gene TRBV23-1 combines with J gene TRBJ2-7; 9 nucleotides align to TRBD2. TRBV23-1 belongs to the ORF category, with a function that is uncertain. The CDR3 contains 15 residues. After removal of 7 bases from V and 5 bases from J, the junction contained 12 bases not matched to a gene. CDR3 DNA: TGCGCCAGCACCCCGGCGGGAGGGCCTAAGGACGAGCAGTACTTC. As protein: CASTPAGGPKDEQYF.

V and J are TRBV29-1 and TRBJ2-3; TRBD1 agrees at 7 bases. Trimming cost V 7 bases and J 5 bases; bases outside gene matches: 15. The CDR3 extends over 15 amino acids. CDR1 is SQVTM and CDR2 is ANQGSEA in the germline V gene. CDR3 coding DNA: TGCAGCGGGCAGCCGACAGGGTCTAGTCAAGATACGCAGTATTTT. It is translated as CSGQPTGSSQDTQYF.

The V gene is TRBV10-1, the J gene TRBJ2-3; 7 bases are a match to TRBD1. Germline assignment: CDR1 WNHNN and CDR2 SYGVQD (reference sequence). The V and J ends lost 5 bases and 3 bases, in that order; junction bases with no gene match: 5. This CDR3 contains 14 residues. DNA of the CDR3: TGCGCCAGCAGTCAGGGACAGTTAACAGATACGCAGTATTTT. As protein: CASSQGQLTDTQYF.

The V and J genes are TRBV28 and TRBJ1-6; D is undetermined. V gave up 5 bases and J gave up 0 bases, with 8 bases separating them. The germline V gene encodes CDR1 MDHEN and CDR2 SYDVKM. This CDR3 has 15 amino acids. CDR3 amino acids: CASSPSSSYNSPLHF. DNA for the CDR3: TGTGCCAGCAGTCCCTCAAGCTCCTATAATTCACCCCTCCACTTT.

The V and J genes are TRBV6-5 and TRBJ2-1; 9 nucleotides line up with TRBD2. V gave up 11 bases and J gave up 6 bases; unmatched junction bases: 11. CDR3 length: 14 residues. Germline CDR1 MNHEY, CDR2 SVGAGI. CDR3: CAAILAGTLNEQFF. CDR3 nucleotide sequence: TGTGCCGCAATTCTAGCGGGGACCCTCAATGAGCAGTTCTTC.

This chain connects TRBV5-1 to TRBJ2-7; 14 bases align to TRBD2. V was pared by 2 bases and J by 6 bases, with 7 bases of the junction left unmatched. The germline V gene encodes CDR1 SGHRS and CDR2 YFSETQ. The CDR3 length is 16 residues. The CDR3 reads CASSFYAGLAGAEQYF. The CDR3 DNA reads as TGCGCCAGCAGCTTTTATGCGGGACTAGCGGGAGCCGAGCAGTACTTC. Drawing the rest from reference TRBV5-1 and TRBJ2-7, the complete variable domain is KAGVTQTPRYLIKTRGQQVTLSCSPISGHRSVSWYQQTPGQGLQFLFEYFSETQRNKGNFPGRFSGRQFSNSRSEMNVSTLELGDSALYLCASSFYAGLAGAEQYFGPGTRLTVT.

CDR3 nucleotide sequence: TGCAGCGTTACGGCCGGATTCTCCTACGAGCAGTACTTC. Protein sequence: CSVTAGFSYEQYF. This chain uses TRBV29-1 with TRBJ2-7, with D unresolved. The CDR3 has 13 residues. V gave up 5 bases and J gave up 0 bases, with 11 bases separating them. Germline CDR1 is SQVTM and CDR2 is ANQGSEA.

This sequence joins TRBV6-1 and TRBJ1-5; D not certain. Germline V gene sequence: CDR1 MNHNS, CDR2 SASEGT. CDR3 length equals 15 residues. V was pared by 3 bases and J by 4 bases, with 13 bases between. Here the CDR3 DNA reads TGTGCCAGCAGTGATTTGGGCCAATTTAATCAGCCCCAGCATTTT. It is translated as CASSDLGQFNQPQHF.

J is TRBJ1-1 and V is TRBV15; 8 bases are shared with TRBD1. From germline, CDR1 is LNHNV and CDR2 YYDKDF (reference sequence). V lost 3 bases, J lost 5 bases, and 8 bases stayed unmatched. The CDR3 length is 15 residues. The CDR3 region has the DNA TGTGCCACCAGCAGCCCGACAGGGGAGTTAACTGAAGCTTTCTTT. Protein sequence: CATSSPTGELTEAFF.

This chain links TRBV14 with TRBJ2-1; 13 bases align to TRBD2. This CDR3 has 17 residues. J was trimmed by 4 bases and V by 0 bases; bases with no gene match: 3. The germline gives CDR1 SGHDN, CDR2 FVKESK. The CDR3 sequence is CASSQDWTSGSYNEQFF. CDR3 sequence (DNA): TGTGCCAGCAGCCAAGATTGGACTAGCGGGAGTTACAATGAGCAGTTCTTC.

The rearrangement uses TRBV5-4 and TRBJ2-7; 8 positions match TRBD1. The CDR3 totals 14 residues. Losses at the gene ends were 4 bases for V and 1 base for J; bases not matched to a gene: 4. Germline V gives CDR1 SGHNT, CDR2 YYREEE (reference sequence). CDR3 bases: TGTGCCAGCAGCCCCGGGACAGGTTCCTACGAGCAGTACTTC. Encoded protein: CASSPGTGSYEQYF.

The rearrangement joins TRBV5-1 to TRBJ1-2; 8 bases fit TRBD1. This CDR3 has 14 residues. In germline, CDR1 is SGHRS, CDR2 YFSETQ. The V gene end was trimmed by 0 bases and the J gene end by 6 bases; junction bases not matched to a gene: 4. CDR3 amino acids: CASSLGTGFDGYTF. As DNA, the CDR3 is TGCGCCAGCAGCTTGGGGACAGGGTTTGATGGCTACACCTTC.

This chain joins TRBV6-5 and TRBJ1-1; D remains unclear. This CDR3 region has 13 residues. The V gene's germline CDR1 is MNHEY and CDR2 SVGAGI. V lost 4 bases and J lost 3, with 9 bases in between. The CDR3: CASSSPVDTEAFF. Written as DNA, the CDR3 is TGTGCCAGCAGTTCCCCGGTGGACACTGAAGCTTTCTTT.

The genes are TRBV4-3 and TRBJ2-3, with a weak D call TRBD1 (5 bases). This CDR3 is built from 15 residues. Trimming cost V 0 bases and J 0 bases, with 7 bases left between them. Germline loops: CDR1 LGHNA, CDR2 YSLEER. DNA for the CDR3: TGCGCCAGCAGCCAAGAAGGGGCTAGCACAGATACGCAGTATTTT. Amino acid sequence: CASSQEGASTDTQYF.